This TCR beta chain was retrieved from a study of blood T cell repertoires in COVID-19. V dropped 2 bases and J dropped 5; count of bases not matched to a gene: 6. The V gene's germline CDR1 is SGHRS and CDR2 YFSETQ. CDR3 size: 15 residues. Original analysis: Estimation of nucleated cell counts relied on the amplification of reference gene primers. The assay was immunoSEQ multiplex PCR, and TCRdb's table has in-frame clones only and misses some. The V and J calls and clone size were taken over from that table, and D and trimming were inferred from the DNA. The profile shows 150,000 to 200,000 clones, more than 75% of them singletons. Those who participated ranged in age from roughly 18 to 100 years and resided in 20 to 30 US areas. Cohorts were assigned according to the clinical history that participants reported. Each recovered donor of Cohort 3 presented with two negative PCRs, clearance, or symptom resolution.

The specimen sequenced was PBMCs or T cells enriched from blood (not recorded which). This TCR was sampled from a man aged 40-49 years who had recovered from COVID-19. The genes are TRBV5-1 and TRBJ2-1, with 8 bases fitting TRBD2. The CDR3 here is CASSFLTSVNNEQFF. In DNA, the CDR3 is TGCGCCAGCAGCTTTTTGACTAGCGTTAACAATGAGCAGTTCTTC.